This entry concerns a single T cell receptor beta chain. No antigen is known for it. The source of the sample is a study of identical twins. Trimming removed 0 bases at V and 6 bases at J, with 17 bases between. Per germline, CDR1 SGHAT and CDR2 FQNNGV. This CDR3 comprises 17 residues. MiXCR, run by TCRdb on the 5' RACE reads, gives a single entry per CDR3 protein. The repertoire holds 500,000 to 700,000 distinct CDR3 sequences, with roughly 6.6% as singletons. Study outcomes and limitations: Its conclusions, products of cross-sectional statistical analysis, did not come from following the same donors. Among beta out-of-frame sequences, excess sharing between twins appeared weaker.

These same data were also listed under a study on yellow fever vaccine responses in identical twins.

The gene calls are TRBV11-2 and TRBJ2-2; D is ambiguous. The TCR comes from a woman aged 18-29 years in good health. The sample comprised PBMCs. The CDR3 bases are TGTGCCAGCAGCTTAGATGGGGTTGGCGGCGCGGCCGGGGAGCTGTTTTTT. Translation gives CASSLDGVGGAAGELFF. The full variable domain, its missing parts supplied by reference TRBV11-2 and TRBJ2-2, is EAGVAQSPRYKIIEKRQSVAFWCNPISGHATLYWYQQILGQGPKLLIQFQNNGVVDDSQLPKDRFSAERLKGVDSTLKIQPAKLEDSAVYLCASSLDGVGGAAGELFFGEGSRLTVL.